The clone carrying this T cell receptor beta chain was detected only a few times. The protocol attached unique molecular identifiers to individual cDNA molecules. TCRdb processed the 5' RACE reads anew with MiXCR; each CDR3 protein has one entry. The sample lists over 50,000 distinct CDR3 sequences, roughly 7.8% occurring once. The CDR3 extends over 15 amino acids. V lost 3 bases, J lost 6 bases, and 15 bases lay in between. Per germline, CDR1 LGHNA and CDR2 YNFKEQ. The data were taken from a study of early T cells in non-severe SARS-CoV-2 infection. This sequence was found in an adult who was a healthcare worker with PCR-confirmed SARS-CoV-2 infection or an uninfected control (not recorded which). Sequenced here: whole blood, sampled at baseline. This rearrangement joins TRBV4-2 to TRBJ1-5; D is possibly TRBD1 (6 bases). Here the CDR3 reads CASSQRVGGSQPQHF. CDR3 nucleotide sequence: TGTGCCAGCAGCCAGAGGGTTGGGGGCTCTCAGCCCCAGCATTTT.